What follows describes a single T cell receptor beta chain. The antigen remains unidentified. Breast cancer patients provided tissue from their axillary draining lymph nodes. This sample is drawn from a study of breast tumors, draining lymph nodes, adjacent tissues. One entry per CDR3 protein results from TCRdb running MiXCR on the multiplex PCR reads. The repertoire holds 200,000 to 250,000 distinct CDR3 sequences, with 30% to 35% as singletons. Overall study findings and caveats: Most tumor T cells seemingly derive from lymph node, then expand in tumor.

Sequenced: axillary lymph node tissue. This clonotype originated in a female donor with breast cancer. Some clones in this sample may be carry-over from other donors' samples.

DNA of the CDR3: TGTGCCAGCAGTCTGGGACAGGGGATCACAGATACGCAGTATTTT. It yields the protein CASSLGQGITDTQYF. The gene calls are TRBV6-1 and TRBJ2-3, with 10 bases matching TRBD1. After removal of 5 bases from V and 2 bases from J, the junction contained 4 bases not matched to a gene. Germline V lookup: CDR1 MNHNS, CDR2 SASEGT. The CDR3 totals 15 residues.